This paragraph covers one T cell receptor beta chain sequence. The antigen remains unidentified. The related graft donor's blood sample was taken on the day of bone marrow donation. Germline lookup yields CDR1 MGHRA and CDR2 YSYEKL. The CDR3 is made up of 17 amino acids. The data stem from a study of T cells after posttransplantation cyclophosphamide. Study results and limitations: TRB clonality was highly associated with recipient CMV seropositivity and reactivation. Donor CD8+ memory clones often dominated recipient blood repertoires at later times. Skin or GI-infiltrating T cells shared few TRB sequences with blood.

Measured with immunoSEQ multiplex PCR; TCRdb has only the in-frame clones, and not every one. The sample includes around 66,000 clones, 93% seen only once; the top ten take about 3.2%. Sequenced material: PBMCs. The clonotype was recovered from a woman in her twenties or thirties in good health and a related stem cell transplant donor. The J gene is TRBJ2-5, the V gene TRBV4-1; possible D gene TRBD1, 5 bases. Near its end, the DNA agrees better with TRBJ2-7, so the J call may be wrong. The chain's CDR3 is CASSQESPGHQYYEQYF. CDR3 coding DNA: TGCGCCAGCAGCCAAGAATCTCCAGGACATCAATACTACGAGCAGTACTTC.